The rows below give T cell receptor beta chains drawn from one sample of a study of blood T cell repertoires in COVID-19. TCRdb's table, derived via immunoSEQ multiplex PCR, lists solely in-frame clones and lacks some. This table holds 300,000 to 350,000 clones, about 88% found once. The material sequenced was PBMCs or T cells enriched from blood (not recorded which). The receptors here all came from a woman aged 30 to 39 who had been exposed to COVID-19. Both conserved end residues are part of each CDR3. The D gene is left open where the match is weak. Size values are once, few and many counts, or a class for expanded clones, and some rows have none.

size	J	V	D	DNA	CDR3
.	TRBJ2-1	TRBV14	.	TGTGCCAGCAGCCCAAATAGCGGTGAGCAGTTCTTC	CASSPNSGEQFF
.	TRBJ2-6	TRBV5-1	TRBD1	TGCGCCAGCAGCTGGGGGACAGGGGACCACTCTGGGGCCAACGTCCTGACTTTC	CASSWGTGDHSGANVLTF
.	TRBJ1-1	TRBV9	.	TGTGCCAGCAGCGTACTGAGCTTGACTGCCGGGGCTGAAGCTTTCTTT	CASSVLSLTAGAEAFF
.	TRBJ2-1	TRBV3-1/TRBV3-2	TRBD2	TGTGCCAGCAGCCGCAGACACGCGGGAGGGCCTAATGAGCAGTTCTTC	CASSRRHAGGPNEQFF
.	TRBJ2-7	TRBV28	.	TGTGCCAGCAGTCCTCACCCTAGACAGAAAACCAAGCAGTACTTC	CASSPHPRQKTKQYF
once	TRBJ2-1	TRBV7-3	TRBD1	TGTGCCAGCAGCCGCCCGGGACAGGGCTACAATGAGCAGTTCTTC	CASSRPGQGYNEQFF
.	TRBJ2-7	TRBV7-7	.	TGTGCCAGCAGCCAGGGATCGGGAGTAGACGAGCAGTACTTC	CASSQGSGVDEQYF
.	TRBJ2-5	TRBV19	.	TGTGCCAGTACCCTCGACGTTGTGAGGTCAGAGACCCAGTACTTC	CASTLDVVRSETQYF
.	TRBJ1-5	TRBV5-1	.	TGCGCCAGCAGCTTACGGGGAGGGGATCAGCCCCAGCATTTT	CASSLRGGDQPQHF
.	TRBJ2-7	TRBV2	TRBD2	TGTGCCAGCAGTGATTCGGGGACTAGCGGGAGTCCCTACGAGCAGTACTTC	CASSDSGTSGSPYEQYF
.	TRBJ2-3	TRBV27	.	TGTGCCAGCGGGCCGGGACACACAGATACGCAGTATTTT	CASGPGHTDTQYF
.	TRBJ2-3	TRBV7-9	TRBD1	TGTGCCAGCAGCTTAGCAGGGGGCTACACGTCAGATACGCAGTATTTT	CASSLAGGYTSDTQYF
.	TRBJ2-1	TRBV19	TRBD2	TGTGCCAGTAGTATGGCGTCGCTAGCGGGAATGGGCTACAATGAGCAGTTCTTC	CASSMASLAGMGYNEQFF
.	TRBJ1-2	TRBV6-5	.	TGTGCCAGCATCCCCGGAGATTGCTACACCTTC	CASIPGDCYTF
.	TRBJ1-2	TRBV5-6	.	TGTGCCAGCAGCTTGAAACAGGCCTACGTGGGCTACACCTTC	CASSLKQAYVGYTF
few	TRBJ1-2	TRBV5-1	.	TGCGCCAGCAGCCCCCCGACAGTTTCCTATGGCTACACCTTC	CASSPPTVSYGYTF
.	TRBJ1-2	TRBV2	TRBD1	TGTGCCAGCAGTGGGACAGGATTGGGGGGTGGCTACACCTTC	CASSGTGLGGGYTF